The 11 T cell receptor beta chains given below trace back to one sample, sequenced in a study of blood T cell repertoires in COVID-19. The method was immunoSEQ multiplex PCR; TCRdb's version includes in-frame clones alone and lacks a portion of them. The sample holds tens of thousands of clones, about nine tenths seen once. The sequencing sample was made of peripheral blood. The source of these receptors is an elderly man with acute or convalescent COVID-19.

This chain links TRBV20-1 with TRBJ1-1; D is perhaps TRBD1 (6 bases). V lost 3 bases and J 4 bases, leaving 15 bases between the germline ends. Per germline, CDR1 DFQATT and CDR2 SNEGSKA (reference sequence). This CDR3 has 14 amino acids. The CDR3 loop reads CSASNGEGGTEAFF. CDR3 nucleotides: TGCAGTGCTAGTAATGGGGAAGGGGGCACTGAAGCTTTCTTT.

The chain carries TRBV5-6 and TRBJ1-5, with TRBD1 as a possible D gene (5 bases). Germline V gene lookup returns CDR1 SGHDT and CDR2 YYEEEE. V lost 4 bases and J lost 3, with 14 bases in between. This CDR3 comprises 15 residues. The CDR3 DNA reads as TGTGCCAGCAGCCCCCAGGGAGGTCCCAATCAGCCCCAGCATTTT. It specifies CASSPQGGPNQPQHF.

In DNA, the CDR3 is TGTGCCAGCAGTTATAGGGGCTCTGGGGCCAACGTCCTGACTTTC. It yields the protein CASSYRGSGANVLTF. The rearrangement links TRBV6-5 to TRBJ2-6, with D perhaps TRBD1 (5 bases). Looked up from germline, CDR1 is MNHEY and CDR2 is SVGAGI. The CDR3 sequence is 15 residues long. The V and J ends lost 3 bases and 0 bases respectively, with 6 bases between them.

This clone came up once. The gene calls are TRBV10-1 and TRBJ2-2; the D is unclear. Trimming took 5 bases from V and 0 from J, leaving 7 bases between them. The germline gives CDR1 WNHNN, CDR2 SYGVQD (reference sequence). This CDR3 comprises 14 residues. The DNA for the CDR3 is TGCGCCAGCAGTCAGGCATCGAACACCGGGGAGCTGTTTTTT. Translation: CASSQASNTGELFF.

The genes are TRBV9 and TRBJ1-1; D not certain. Germline V gives CDR1 SGDLS, CDR2 YYNGEE. This CDR3 comprises 15 residues. Trimming took off 0 bases at V and 0 bases at J, with 9 bases between the two ends. CDR3 sequence (DNA): TGTGCCAGCAGCGTAGGAGGTAATCTGAACACTGAAGCTTTCTTT. Its translation is CASSVGGNLNTEAFF.

V gene TRBV6-5 combines with J gene TRBJ2-1; 7 nucleotides agree with TRBD1. The CDR3 has 14 residues. Losses at the gene ends were 2 bases for V and 4 bases for J; bases not matched to a gene: 2. Germline assignment: CDR1 MNHEY and CDR2 SVGAGI. For the CDR3, the DNA is TGTGCCAGCAGTTACCGGACAGGATACAATGAGCAGTTCTTC. This gives the protein CASSYRTGYNEQFF.

This CDR3 reads CASSSRGGEQFF. CDR3 sequence (DNA): TGTGCCAGCAGTTCCCGCGGCGGGGAGCAGTTCTTC. The genes are TRBV12-3 or TRBV12-4 and TRBJ2-1, with D perhaps matching TRBD2 (5 bases). Deletions cut 4 bases from V and 10 bases from J, with 11 bases between. The CDR3 is 12 amino acids.

The V call is TRBV11-3, the J call TRBJ2-7; the match to TRBD1 covers 7 bases. The CDR3 runs 14 residues. V shed 0 bases, J shed 2 bases, and the junction held 1 base outside the gene matches. The germline gives CDR1 SGHNT, CDR2 YENEEA. This chain's CDR3 is CASSLETGPYEQYF. CDR3 DNA sequence: TGTGCCAGCAGCTTAGAGACAGGGCCCTACGAGCAGTACTTC. The variable domain in full, completed from reference TRBV11-3 and TRBJ2-7, reads EAGVVQSPRYKIIEKKQPVAFWCNPISGHNTLYWYLQNLGQGPELLIRYENEEAVDDSQLPKDRFSAERLKGVDSTLKIQPAELGDSAVYLCASSLETGPYEQYFGPGTRLTVT.

The chain recombines TRBV10-2 with TRBJ2-7; no firm D call. This CDR3 comprises 16 residues. CDR1 is WSHSY, CDR2 SAAADI, per germline. V lost 6 bases, J lost 0 bases, and 18 bases lay in between. CDR3 protein: CASSPARWVGSYEQYF. The CDR3, as DNA: TGCGCCAGCAGCCCCGCGCGGTGGGTCGGCTCCTACGAGCAGTACTTC.

This clone was detected a few times. CDR3 protein: CASSGLGSPLHF. The CDR3, as DNA: TGTGCCAGTTCAGGGCTGGGATCACCCCTCCACTTT. The rearrangement links TRBV19 to TRBJ1-6, with D tentatively TRBD1 (5 bases). Germline CDR1 is LNHDA and CDR2 is SQIVND (reference sequence). The CDR3 extends over 12 amino acids. Trimming left V 8 bases short and J 10 bases short, with 12 bases between. Filled out from reference TRBV19 and TRBJ1-6, the complete variable domain reads DGGITQSPKYLFRKEGQNVTLSCEQNLNHDAMYWYRQDPGQGLRLIYYSQIVNDFQKGDIAEGYSVSREKKESFPLTVTSAQKNPTAFYLCASSGLGSPLHFGNGTRLTVT.

The rearrangement uses TRBV3-1 (or the pseudogene TRBV3-2) and TRBJ1-2; 9 nucleotides line up with TRBD1. Unmatched junction bases numbered 1, after V lost 4 bases and J lost 1 base. This CDR3 comprises 14 residues. CDR1 LGHDT and CDR2 YNNKEL come from the germline V gene (reference sequence). As DNA, the CDR3 is TGTGCCAGCAGCCGGACAGGGGTTAACTATGGCTACACCTTC. As protein: CASSRTGVNYGYTF.